The 3 T cell receptor beta chains reported below all come from one sample, sequenced in a study of cytomegalovirus exposure and HLA in healthy donors (dated by TCRdb to the late 2010s). Library method: the immunoSEQ multiplex PCR assay. Held by TCRdb, this immuneACCESS table contains in-frame sequences only and omits some clones. Under half of the omission traces to an unresolved V gene where checked; the cause of the rest is unknown. This sample lists 190,000 or so clones; roughly 84% were detected once. The ten most abundant clones make up 2.5% to 3.5% of the sample. Sequenced input: PBMCs. The receptors originated from a woman younger than 30 in good health and CMV-seropositive.

This rearrangement joins TRBV5-6 to TRBJ2-7; weak D call: TRBD1 (8 bases). Germline CDR1 and CDR2: SGHDT and YYEEEE. Deletions cut 4 bases from V and 4 bases from J, with 15 bases between. The length of the CDR3 is 14 residues. CDR3: CASSPTGGGYEQYF. For the CDR3, the DNA is TGTGCCAGCAGCCCCACAGGGGGGGGTTACGAGCAGTACTTC.

The V gene is TRBV5-4, the J gene TRBJ1-6; D is unresolved. Trimming shortened V by 1 base and J by 13 bases, and 12 bases separated the two germline ends. Looked up from germline, CDR1 is SGHNT and CDR2 is YYREEE (reference sequence). The CDR3 sequence is 13 residues long. The CDR3 region has the DNA TGTGCCAGCAGCTTGACGGTCGGTGAGCCCCTCCACTTT. Translating gives CASSLTVGEPLHF.

The chain recombines TRBV9 with TRBJ2-7; D perhaps matches TRBD2 (5 bases). CDR1 is SGDLS and CDR2 is YYNGEE in the germline V gene. V was clipped by 0 bases and J by 2 bases, with 12 bases between them. The CDR3 runs to 15 residues. The CDR3 is CASSVATGITYEQYF. The CDR3 nucleotides are TGTGCCAGCAGCGTAGCTACCGGGATAACCTACGAGCAGTACTTC.